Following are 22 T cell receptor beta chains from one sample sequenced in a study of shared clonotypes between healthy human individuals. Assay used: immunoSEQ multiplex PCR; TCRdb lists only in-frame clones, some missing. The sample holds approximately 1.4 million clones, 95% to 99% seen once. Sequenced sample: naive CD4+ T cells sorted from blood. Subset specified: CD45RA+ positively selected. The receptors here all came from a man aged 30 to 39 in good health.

CDR3 in DNA: TGTGCCAGCAGTGGAGCACGGACAGCGGACTATGGCTACACCTTC. This encodes CASSGARTADYGYTF. This sequence joins TRBV2 and TRBJ1-2, with D possibly TRBD1 on 6 matching bases. Trimming shortened V by 4 bases and J by 3 bases, and 15 bases separated the two germline ends. This CDR3 region has 15 residues. The germline V gene encodes CDR1 SNHLY and CDR2 FYNNEI. The full variable domain, its missing parts supplied by reference TRBV2 and TRBJ1-2, is EPEVTQTPSHQVTQMGQEVILRCVPISNHLYFYWYRQILGQKVEFLVSFYNNEISEKSEIFDDQFSVERPDGSNFTLKIRSTKLEDSAMYFCASSGARTADYGYTFGSGTRLTVV.

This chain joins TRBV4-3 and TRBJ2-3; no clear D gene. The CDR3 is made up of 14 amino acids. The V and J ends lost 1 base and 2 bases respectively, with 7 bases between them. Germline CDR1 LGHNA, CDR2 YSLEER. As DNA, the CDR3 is TGCGCCAGCAGCCAAGTTACACTCACAGATACGCAGTATTTT. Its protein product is CASSQVTLTDTQYF.

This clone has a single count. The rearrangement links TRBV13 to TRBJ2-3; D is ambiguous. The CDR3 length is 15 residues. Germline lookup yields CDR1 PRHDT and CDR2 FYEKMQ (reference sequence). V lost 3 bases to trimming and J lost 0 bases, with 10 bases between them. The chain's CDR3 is CASSFPIRSTDTQYF. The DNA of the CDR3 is TGTGCCAGCAGCTTTCCGATCAGAAGCACAGATACGCAGTATTTT.

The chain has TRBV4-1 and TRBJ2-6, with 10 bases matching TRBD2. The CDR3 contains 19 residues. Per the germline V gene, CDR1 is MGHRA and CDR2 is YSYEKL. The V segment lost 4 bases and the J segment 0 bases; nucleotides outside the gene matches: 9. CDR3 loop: CASSPLLAGGSSGANVLTF. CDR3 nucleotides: TGCGCCAGCAGCCCATTATTAGCGGGAGGAAGCTCTGGGGCCAACGTCCTGACTTTC.

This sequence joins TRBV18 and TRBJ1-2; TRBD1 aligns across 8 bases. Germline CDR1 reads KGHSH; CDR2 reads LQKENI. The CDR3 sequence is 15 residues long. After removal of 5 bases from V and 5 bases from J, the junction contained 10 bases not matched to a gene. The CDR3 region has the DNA TGTGCCAGCTCAGCGGGACAGGCCCAAATGTATGGCTACACCTTC. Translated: CASSAGQAQMYGYTF.

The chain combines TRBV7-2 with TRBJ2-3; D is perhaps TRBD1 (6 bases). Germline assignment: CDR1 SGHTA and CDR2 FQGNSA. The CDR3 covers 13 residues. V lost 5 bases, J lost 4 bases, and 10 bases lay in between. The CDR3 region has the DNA TGTGCCAGCAGCCCAGGGGCGGCAGATACGCAGTATTTT. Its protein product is CASSPGAADTQYF.

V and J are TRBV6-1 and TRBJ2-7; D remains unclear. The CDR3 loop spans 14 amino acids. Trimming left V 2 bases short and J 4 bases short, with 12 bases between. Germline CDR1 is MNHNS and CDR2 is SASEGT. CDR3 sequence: CASSEFPGYYEQYF. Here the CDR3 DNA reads TGTGCCAGCAGTGAATTCCCCGGATATTACGAGCAGTACTTC.

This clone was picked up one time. DNA for the CDR3: TGTGCCAGCAGCTCCCTACTAGCGGGAGAGAATGAGCAGTTCTTC. It translates to CASSSLLAGENEQFF. The rearrangement uses TRBV7-2 and TRBJ2-1, with 11 bases matching TRBD2. CDR1 SGHTA and CDR2 FQGNSA come from the germline V gene. Germline trimming cut 4 bases from V and 7 bases from J; bases unmatched to any gene: 6. This CDR3 has 15 residues.

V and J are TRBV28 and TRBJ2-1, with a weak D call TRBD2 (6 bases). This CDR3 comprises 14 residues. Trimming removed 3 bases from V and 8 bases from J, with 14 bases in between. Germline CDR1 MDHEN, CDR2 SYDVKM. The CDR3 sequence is CASSFHGRGYEQFF. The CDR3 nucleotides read TGTGCCAGCAGTTTTCACGGGCGGGGTTATGAGCAGTTCTTC.

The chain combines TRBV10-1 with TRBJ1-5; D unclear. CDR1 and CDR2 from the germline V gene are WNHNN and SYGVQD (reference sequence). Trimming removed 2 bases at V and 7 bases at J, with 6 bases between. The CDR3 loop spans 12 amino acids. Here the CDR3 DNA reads TGCGCCAGCAGTGAGGGTCGGCAGCCCCAGCATTTT. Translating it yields CASSEGRQPQHF.

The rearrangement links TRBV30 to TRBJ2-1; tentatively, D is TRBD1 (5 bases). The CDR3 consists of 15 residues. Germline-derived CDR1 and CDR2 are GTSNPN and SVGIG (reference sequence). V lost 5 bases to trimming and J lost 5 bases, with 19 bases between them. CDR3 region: CAWGRKAGIHNEQFF. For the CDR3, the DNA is TGTGCCTGGGGACGAAAGGCAGGGATCCACAATGAGCAGTTCTTC.

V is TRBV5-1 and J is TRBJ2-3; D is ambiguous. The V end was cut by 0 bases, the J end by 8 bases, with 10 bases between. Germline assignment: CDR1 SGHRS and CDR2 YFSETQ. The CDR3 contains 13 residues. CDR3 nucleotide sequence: TGCGCCAGCAGCTTGGACAGTAGAAGTACGCAGTATTTT. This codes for CASSLDSRSTQYF.

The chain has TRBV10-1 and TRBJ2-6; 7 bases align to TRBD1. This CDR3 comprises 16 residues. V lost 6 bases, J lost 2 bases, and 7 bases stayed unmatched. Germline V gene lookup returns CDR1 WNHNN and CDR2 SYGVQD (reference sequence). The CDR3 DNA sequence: TGCGCCAGCAGCGAAAGGGGGCTTCCTGGGGCCAACGTCCTGACTTTC. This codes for CASSERGLPGANVLTF.

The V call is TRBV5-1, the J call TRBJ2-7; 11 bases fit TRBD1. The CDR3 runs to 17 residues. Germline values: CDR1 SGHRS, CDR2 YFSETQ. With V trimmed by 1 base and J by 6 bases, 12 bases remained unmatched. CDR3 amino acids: CASSLYDRWGQGGEQYF. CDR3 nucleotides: TGCGCCAGCAGCTTGTATGACCGGTGGGGACAGGGGGGCGAGCAGTACTTC.

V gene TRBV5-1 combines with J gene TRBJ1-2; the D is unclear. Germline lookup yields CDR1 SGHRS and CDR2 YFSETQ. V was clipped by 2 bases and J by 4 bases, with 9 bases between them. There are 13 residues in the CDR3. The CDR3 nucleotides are TGCGCCAGCAGCTTCGGAAGCTCCTATGGCTACACCTTC. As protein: CASSFGSSYGYTF.

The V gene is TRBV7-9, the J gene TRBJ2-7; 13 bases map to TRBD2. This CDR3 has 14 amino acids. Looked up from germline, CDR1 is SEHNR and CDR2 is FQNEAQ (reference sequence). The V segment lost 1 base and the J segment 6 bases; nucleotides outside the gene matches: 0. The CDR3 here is CASSLGLAGGEQYF. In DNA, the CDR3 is TGTGCCAGCAGCTTAGGACTAGCGGGAGGCGAGCAGTACTTC.

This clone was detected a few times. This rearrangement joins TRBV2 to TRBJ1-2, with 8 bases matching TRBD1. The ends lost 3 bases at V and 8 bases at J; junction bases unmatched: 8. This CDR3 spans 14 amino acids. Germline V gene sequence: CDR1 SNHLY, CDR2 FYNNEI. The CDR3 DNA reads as TGTGCCAGCAGTGAGAGGACAGGGTTGTTCGGCTACACCTTC. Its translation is CASSERTGLFGYTF.

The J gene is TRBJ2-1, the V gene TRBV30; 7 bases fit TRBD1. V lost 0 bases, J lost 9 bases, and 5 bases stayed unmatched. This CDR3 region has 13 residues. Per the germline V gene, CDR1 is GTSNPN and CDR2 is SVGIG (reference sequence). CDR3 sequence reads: CAWSVRQGPEQFF. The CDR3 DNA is TGTGCCTGGAGTGTCAGACAGGGTCCTGAGCAGTTCTTC.

The CDR3 spells CASRPTSGVREQFF. The CDR3 bases are TGTGCCAGCAGACCCACTAGCGGGGTCAGAGAGCAGTTCTTC. This chain joins TRBV27 and TRBJ2-1; TRBD2 agrees at 10 bases. Germline CDR1 and CDR2: MNHEY and SMNVEV (reference sequence). J gave up 10 bases and V 6 bases, and 9 bases lay outside the gene matches. CDR3 length equals 14 residues.

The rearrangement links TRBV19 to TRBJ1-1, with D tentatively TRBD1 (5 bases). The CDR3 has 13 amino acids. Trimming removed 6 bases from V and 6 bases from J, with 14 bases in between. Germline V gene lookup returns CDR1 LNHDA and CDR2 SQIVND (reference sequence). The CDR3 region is CASSPWGGSEAFF. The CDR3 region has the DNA TGTGCCAGTAGCCCTTGGGGGGGTTCTGAAGCTTTCTTT.

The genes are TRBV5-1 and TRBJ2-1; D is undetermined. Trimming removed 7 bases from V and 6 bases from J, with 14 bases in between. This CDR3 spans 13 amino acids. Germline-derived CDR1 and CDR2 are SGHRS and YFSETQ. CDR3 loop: CASAPGQLNEQFF. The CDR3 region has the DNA TGCGCCAGCGCACCTGGGCAGCTCAATGAGCAGTTCTTC.

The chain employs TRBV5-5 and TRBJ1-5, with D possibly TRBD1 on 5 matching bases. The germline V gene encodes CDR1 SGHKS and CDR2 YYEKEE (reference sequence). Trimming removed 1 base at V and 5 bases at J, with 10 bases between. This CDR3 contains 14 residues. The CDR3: CASSLSTGHQPQHF. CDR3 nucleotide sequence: TGTGCCAGCAGCTTGTCCACAGGCCATCAGCCCCAGCATTTT.